This T cell receptor (beta chain) was documented in a study of blood T cell repertoires in COVID-19. Study background: Spain, Italy and the United States supplied samples that represented acute and convalescent COVID-19. From T cells, B-cell-depleted T cells, or PBMCs came the material, which was cDNA or gDNA.

Authors' data handling: Amplified reference gene primers provided the basis for estimating nucleated cell counts. Generated by immunoSEQ multiplex PCR, the TCRdb table keeps only in-frame clones and is missing some. V and J calls plus clone size are reproduced from that table; the DNA served to infer D and trimming. The sample comprises 70,000 to 95,000 clones, around 88% of which are singletons, and roughly 7.4% rests with the top ten. The sequencing sample was made of peripheral blood. This receptor was obtained from a woman in her seventies with acute or convalescent COVID-19.

The CDR3 nucleotides read TGTGCCACCAGTGAGGGGACAGGAAGAGCACAAGAGACCCAGTACTTC. Its protein is CATSEGTGRAQETQYF. This chain connects TRBV24-1 to TRBJ2-5, with TRBD1 identical over 8 bases. The CDR3 extends over 16 amino acids. Germline-derived CDR1 and CDR2 are KGHDR and SFDVKD. J was trimmed by 2 bases and V by 4 bases; bases with no gene match: 8.